The TCR beta chain under discussion was sequenced for a study of Siglec-9 on CD8 T cells in melanoma. Some clones are missing from TCRdb's copy, which holds only in-frame ones; the method was immunoSEQ multiplex PCR. This table holds over a thousand clones, 55% to 70% found once. The study, taken as a whole, reports: Siglec-9 reportedly marks and regulates an effector memory CD8+ T-cell subset apparently accumulating in melanoma tumors.

Regarding this clone: Its cognate antigen is unknown.

Sequencing was carried out using Siglec-9+ CD8+ T cells sorted from blood. The sequence derives from a human donor in good health.

In DNA form, the CDR3 reads TGTGCCAGCAGCTTCGGACTAGGGCGCAATCAGCCCCAGCATTTT. It translates to CASSFGLGRNQPQHF. The chain recombines TRBV7-9 with TRBJ1-5; no reliable D call. Looked up from germline, CDR1 is SEHNR and CDR2 is FQNEAQ (reference sequence). CDR3 length equals 15 residues. The V and J ends lost 3 bases and 2 bases respectively, with 11 bases between them.